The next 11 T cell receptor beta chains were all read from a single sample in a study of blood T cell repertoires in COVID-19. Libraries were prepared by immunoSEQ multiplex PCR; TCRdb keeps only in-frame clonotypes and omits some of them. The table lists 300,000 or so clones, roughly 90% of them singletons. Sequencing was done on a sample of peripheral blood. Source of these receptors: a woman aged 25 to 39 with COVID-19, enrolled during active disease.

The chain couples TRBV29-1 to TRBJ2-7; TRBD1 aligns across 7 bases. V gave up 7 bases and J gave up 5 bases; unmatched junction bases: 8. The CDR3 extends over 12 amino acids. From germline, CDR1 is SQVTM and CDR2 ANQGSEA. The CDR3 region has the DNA TGCAGCGCCGGGGACAGTACTCACGAGCAGTACTTC. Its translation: CSAGDSTHEQYF.

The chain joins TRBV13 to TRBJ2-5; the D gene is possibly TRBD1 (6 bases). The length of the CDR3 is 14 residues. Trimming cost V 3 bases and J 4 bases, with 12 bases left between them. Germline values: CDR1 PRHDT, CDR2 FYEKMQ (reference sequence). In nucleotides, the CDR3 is TGTGCCAGCAGCTTGACAGGTTACGGAGAGACCCAGTACTTC. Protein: CASSLTGYGETQYF.

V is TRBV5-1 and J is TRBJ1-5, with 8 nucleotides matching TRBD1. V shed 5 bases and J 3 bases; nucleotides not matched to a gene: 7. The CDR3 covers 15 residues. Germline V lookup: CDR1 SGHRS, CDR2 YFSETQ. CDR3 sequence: CASSLWTGNNQPQHF. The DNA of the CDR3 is TGCGCCAGCAGTCTTTGGACAGGGAACAATCAGCCCCAGCATTTT.

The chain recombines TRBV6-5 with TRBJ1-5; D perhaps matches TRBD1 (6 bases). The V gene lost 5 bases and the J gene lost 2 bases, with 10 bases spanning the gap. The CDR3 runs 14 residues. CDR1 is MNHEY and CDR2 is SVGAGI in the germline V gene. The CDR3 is CASSPSGGNQPQHF. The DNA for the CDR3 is TGTGCCAGCAGTCCGTCAGGGGGCAATCAGCCCCAGCATTTT.

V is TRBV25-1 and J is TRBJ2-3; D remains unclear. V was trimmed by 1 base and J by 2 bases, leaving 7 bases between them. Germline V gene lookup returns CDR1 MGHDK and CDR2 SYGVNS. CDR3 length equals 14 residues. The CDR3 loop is CASSELEFTDTQYF. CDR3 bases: TGTGCCAGCAGTGAATTGGAGTTCACAGATACGCAGTATTTT.

The CDR3, as DNA: TGTGCCAGCAGCCTTGGACAGGAAGCTTTCTTT. Translation gives CASSLGQEAFF. The chain links TRBV11-2 to TRBJ1-1; D perhaps matches TRBD1 (6 bases). CDR1 and CDR2 from the germline V gene are SGHAT and FQNNGV. There are 11 residues in the CDR3. The ends were cut back, 5 bases at V and 8 bases at J, with 9 bases in the middle. Combining the CDR3 with reference TRBV11-2 and TRBJ1-1 gives the whole variable domain EAGVAQSPRYKIIEKRQSVAFWCNPISGHATLYWYQQILGQGPKLLIQFQNNGVVDDSQLPKDRFSAERLKGVDSTLKIQPAKLEDSAVYLCASSLGQEAFFGQGTRLTVV.

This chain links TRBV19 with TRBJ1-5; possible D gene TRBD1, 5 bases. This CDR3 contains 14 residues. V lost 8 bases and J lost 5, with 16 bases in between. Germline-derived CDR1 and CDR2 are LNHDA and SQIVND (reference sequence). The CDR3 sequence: CASRPLGQDQPQHF. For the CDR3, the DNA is TGTGCCAGTCGACCTTTGGGGCAAGATCAGCCCCAGCATTTT.

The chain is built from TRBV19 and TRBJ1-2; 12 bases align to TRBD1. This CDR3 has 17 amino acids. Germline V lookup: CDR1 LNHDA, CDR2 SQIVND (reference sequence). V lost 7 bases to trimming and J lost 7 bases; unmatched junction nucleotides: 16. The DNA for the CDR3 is TGTGCCAGTATCACATCCTCCGGGACAGGGGGCGGCGGTGGCTACACCTTC. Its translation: CASITSSGTGGGGGYTF. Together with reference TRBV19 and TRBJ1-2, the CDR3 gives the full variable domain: DGGITQSPKYLFRKEGQNVTLSCEQNLNHDAMYWYRQDPGQGLRLIYYSQIVNDFQKGDIAEGYSVSREKKESFPLTVTSAQKNPTAFYLCASITSSGTGGGGGYTFGSGTRLTVV.

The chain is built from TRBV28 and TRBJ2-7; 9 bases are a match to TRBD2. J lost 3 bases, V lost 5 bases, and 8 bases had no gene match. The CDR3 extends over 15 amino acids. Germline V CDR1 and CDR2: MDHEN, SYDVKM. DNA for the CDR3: TGTGCCAGCAGTCGGACTAGCGCGATCAACTACGAGCAGTACTTC. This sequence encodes CASSRTSAINYEQYF.

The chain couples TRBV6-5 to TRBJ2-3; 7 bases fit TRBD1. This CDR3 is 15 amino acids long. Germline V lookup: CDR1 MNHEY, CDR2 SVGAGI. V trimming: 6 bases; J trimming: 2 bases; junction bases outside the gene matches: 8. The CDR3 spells CASRTQGVVTDTQYF. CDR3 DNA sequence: TGTGCCAGCAGAACTCAGGGGGTGGTCACAGATACGCAGTATTTT.

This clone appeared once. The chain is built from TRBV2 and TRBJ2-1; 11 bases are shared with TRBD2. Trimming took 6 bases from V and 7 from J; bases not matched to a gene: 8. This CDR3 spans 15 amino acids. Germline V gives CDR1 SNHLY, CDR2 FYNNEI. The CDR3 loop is CASRYTSGRHNEQFF. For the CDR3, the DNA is TGTGCCAGCAGGTACACTAGCGGGAGACATAATGAGCAGTTCTTC.